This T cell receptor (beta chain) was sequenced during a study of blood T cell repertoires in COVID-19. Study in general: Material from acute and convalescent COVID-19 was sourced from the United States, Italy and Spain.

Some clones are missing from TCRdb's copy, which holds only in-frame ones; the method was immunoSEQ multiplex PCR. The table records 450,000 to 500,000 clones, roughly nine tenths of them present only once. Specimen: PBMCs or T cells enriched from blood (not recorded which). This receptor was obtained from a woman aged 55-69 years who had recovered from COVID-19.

The CDR3 DNA follows: TGTGCCAGCAGTTTAGACAGGTCGATTTTTGGTGGCTACACCTTC. Translating it yields CASSLDRSIFGGYTF. The rearrangement joins TRBV27 to TRBJ1-2; TRBD1 might be the D (6 bases). CDR1 and CDR2 from the germline V gene are MNHEY and SMNVEV (reference sequence). Trimming took off 2 bases at V and 7 bases at J, with 17 bases between the two ends. This CDR3 region has 15 residues.